Sequencing of this T cell receptor beta chain was carried out in a study of early T cells in non-severe SARS-CoV-2 infection (dated by TCRdb to the early 2020s). Background on the whole study: Because TCR sequencing relied on bulk RNA taken from unsorted whole blood, pairing of alpha and beta chains was not possible.

Library preparation employed 5' RACE. Sequencing instrument: NextSeq 500. The TCR library protocol attached unique molecular identifiers to individual cDNA molecules to correct for sequencing error and PCR bias. Both TCR alpha and beta chains were sequenced, and tight co-correlation was observed between alpha and beta sequence abundances in each sample. For the original study's pipeline: Decombinator V4 was used to annotate TCR sequences for V gene, J gene and CDR3. Expanded TCRs were defined as changing significantly between any two time points under a Poisson model with p below 0.0001. TCR abundances were normalised to the total number of TCRs sequenced in each sample and reported as counts per million. MAIT TCRs were defined by TRAV1-2 paired with TRAJ12, TRAJ20 or TRAJ33, and iNKT TCRs by TRAV10 paired with TRAJ18. A search of VDJdb, accessed on 1 November 2021, was run for TCRs annotated to CMV, EBV and SARS-CoV-2, with TCRs annotated for multiple antigens excluded. TCRdb trimmed public reads at Q25 via fastp, called clones via MiXCR and kept in-frame beta chains. One record per CDR3 amino acid sequence lists the most common genes and DNA. TCRdb, rather than the study authors, made the V and J calls. The sample includes 80,000 to 100,000 distinct CDR3 sequences, with 13% to 15% observed a single time. The leading ten clones occupy more than 6.5% of the sample.

V lost 5 bases and J lost 3 bases; the stretch between them is 6 bases long. The CDR3 sequence holds 12 residues, the cysteine and phenylalanine included. Left in the record is the CDR3 DNA by itself, 36 bases read in frame from the first base. CDR1 is given as MGHDK and CDR2 as SYGVNS, both from the germline V gene. Comment on this clonotype: Its cognate antigen has yet to be identified. No base quality values were provided; no much bigger clone lies one nucleotide off.

What the work shows at the level of the full study, not this receptor alone: VDJdb matching was skewed toward anti-spike CD8 responses and likely underestimated virus-specific expansions by missing private and CD4 specificities.

A case-control design nested within a healthcare worker cohort in London, UK, was used, with weekly nasopharyngeal swab PCR tests and blood sampling performed. Healthcare workers were recruited between 23 and 31 March 2020, during the week of the UK lockdown, and were followed weekly for up to roughly 15 weeks. This TCR derives from an adult who was a healthcare worker with PCR-confirmed SARS-CoV-2 infection or an uninfected control (not recorded which). The source material was whole blood. Recombination connected TRBV25-1 to TRBJ2-3; no D gene call is confident. The sequence in DNA is TGTGCCAGCAGTAAGGATACAGATACGCAGTATTTT. Translated, this gives CASSKDTDTQYF. This CDR3, with the reference TRBV25-1 and TRBJ2-3 proteins standing in past its ends, gives the full variable domain EADIYQTPRYLVIGTGKKITLECSQTMGHDKMYWYQQDPGMELHLIHYSYGVNSTEKGDLSSESTVSRIRTEHFPLTLESARPSHTSQYLCASSKDTDTQYFGPGTRLTVL.